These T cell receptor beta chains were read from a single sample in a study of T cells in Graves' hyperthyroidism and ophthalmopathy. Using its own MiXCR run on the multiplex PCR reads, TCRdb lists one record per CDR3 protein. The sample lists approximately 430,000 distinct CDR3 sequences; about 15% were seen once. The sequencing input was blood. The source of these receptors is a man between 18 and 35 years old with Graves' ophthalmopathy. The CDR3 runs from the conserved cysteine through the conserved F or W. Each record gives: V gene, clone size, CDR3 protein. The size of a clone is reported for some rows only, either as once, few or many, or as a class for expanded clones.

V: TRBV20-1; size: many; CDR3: CSARDLAGVMRAGNEQFF
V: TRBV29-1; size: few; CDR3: CSVLGPIQSGNTIYF
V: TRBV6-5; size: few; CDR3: CASSYSSPGYEQYF
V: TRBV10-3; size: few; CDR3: CAISETRDGSYEQYF
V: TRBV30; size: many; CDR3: CAWSGSQGGGYTF
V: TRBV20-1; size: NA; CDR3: CSARLLAGGTDTQYF
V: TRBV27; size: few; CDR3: CASSFRGQGAWAFF
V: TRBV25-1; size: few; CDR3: CASSEYRGNTYEQYF
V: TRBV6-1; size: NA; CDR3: CVSSDPTSGRAYNEQFF
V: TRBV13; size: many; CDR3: CASSGEAQFF
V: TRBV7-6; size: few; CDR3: CASSLGQGDGTIYF
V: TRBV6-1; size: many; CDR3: CASSDGLAVYEQYF
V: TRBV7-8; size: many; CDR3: CASSKGGYGYTF
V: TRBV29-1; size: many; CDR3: CSVGLQGANTGELFF
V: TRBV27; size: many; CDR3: CASSFGTSGSTDTQYF
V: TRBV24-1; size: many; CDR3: CATSDLTREGGQFF
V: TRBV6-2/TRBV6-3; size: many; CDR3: CASSYLPGLTFGEQFF
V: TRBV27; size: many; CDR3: CASSLYLGPSGANVLTF
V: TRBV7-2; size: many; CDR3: CASSPGGRTEAFF
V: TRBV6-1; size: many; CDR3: CASSEKGRNTEAFF
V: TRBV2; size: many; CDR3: CASTWDRQINTGELFF
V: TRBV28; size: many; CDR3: CASSFSGTSQGYTF
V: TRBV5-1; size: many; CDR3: CASSLGPTGVGEQYF
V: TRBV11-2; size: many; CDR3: CASSFGLTYEQYF
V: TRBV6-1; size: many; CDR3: CASSGQGRNGYTF
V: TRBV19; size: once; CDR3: CASSIRVSGDRPGANVLTF
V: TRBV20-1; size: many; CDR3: CSARDWARGNSYEQYF
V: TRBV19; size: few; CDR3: CASSPRLAGDSRDEQFF
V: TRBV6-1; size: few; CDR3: CASSEARQGYYGYTF
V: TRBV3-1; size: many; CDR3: CASSQGGLGSPLHF
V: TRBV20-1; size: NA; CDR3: CSARDLGQTTYEQYF
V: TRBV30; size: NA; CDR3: CAWDRGRAYEQYF
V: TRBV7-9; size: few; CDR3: CASSLVKNEQFF
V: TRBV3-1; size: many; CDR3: CASSLRTGGSPLHF
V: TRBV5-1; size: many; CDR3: CASSLAGGRGETQYF
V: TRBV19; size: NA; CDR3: CASTNHWGRAYEAFF
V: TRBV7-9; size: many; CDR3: CASSLATGDAVWDEQFF
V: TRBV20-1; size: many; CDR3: CSGGGRGRGQETQYF
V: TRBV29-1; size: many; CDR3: CSGRAANTGELFF